This T cell receptor (beta chain) was identified in a study of blood T cell repertoires in COVID-19. Germline CDR1 is ENHRY and CDR2 is SYGVKD. The ends lost 9 bases at V and 3 bases at J; junction bases unmatched: 6. The CDR3 length is 13 residues. Generated by immunoSEQ multiplex PCR, the TCRdb table keeps only in-frame clones and is missing some. The table includes 250,000 to 300,000 clones, roughly 92% detected once. The source material was peripheral blood. The V and J genes are TRBV10-3 and TRBJ1-1, with 8 positions matching TRBD1. This TCR was sampled from a woman between 25 and 40 years old with COVID-19, enrolled during active disease. The CDR3 sequence: CAIQGARDTEAFF. CDR3 bases: TGTGCCATTCAGGGGGCACGAGACACTGAAGCTTTCTTT.